The present TCR beta chain was sequenced within a study of response to subunit inactivated influenza vaccine. Study conclusions and caveats: The study's authors posited that every seasonal influenza vaccination enlists few new T cells.

This clonotype was detected a few times. Its antigen remains unknown. A single record per CDR3 protein comes from TCRdb applying MiXCR to the RT-PCR reads. The profile shows about 780,000 distinct CDR3 sequences, around 18% of them singletons. V lost 4 bases and J 2 bases, leaving 10 bases between the germline ends. CDR3 length: 14 amino acids. Germline CDR1 is MNHEY and CDR2 is SVGAGI. This clonotype originated in a man aged 50 to 60 who received an inactivated influenza vaccine. V is TRBV6-5 and J is TRBJ2-3; perhaps TRBD1 as D (6 bases). The specimen comprised PBMCs from blood, sampled about 5 days after vaccination. DNA of the CDR3: TGTGCCAGCAGTTCCTGGACAGCCACAGATACGCAGTATTTT. Its translation is CASSSWTATDTQYF.